This T cell receptor (beta chain) was retrieved from a study of T cells in Graves' hyperthyroidism and ophthalmopathy. The CDR3 covers 17 residues. Trimming stripped 5 bases from V and 2 bases from J, with 19 bases between. Looked up from germline, CDR1 is SGHDT and CDR2 is YYEEEE. RNA transcripts provided the source from which TCR beta CDR3 regions were amplified. During a first-round RT-PCR of the TCR CDR3, the HTBI primer set was used. TCRdb itself ran the multiplex PCR reads through MiXCR, one entry per CDR3 protein. The table lists hundreds of thousands of distinct CDR3 sequences, 14% of them singletons.

Sequences were obtained from blood. This chain uses TRBV5-6 with TRBJ2-2, with D perhaps being TRBD1 or TRBD2 (6 bases each). The TCR originated in a woman aged 18 to 35 with Graves' hyperthyroidism. CDR3 region: CASSPKWGAGNTGELFF. In DNA, the CDR3 is TGTGCCAGCAGTCCCAAGTGGGGGGCTGGAAACACCGGGGAGCTGTTTTTT. Full variable domain (rest looked up from reference TRBV5-6 and TRBJ2-2): DAGVTQSPTHLIKTRGQQVTLRCSPKSGHDTVSWYQQALGQGPQFIFQYYEEEERQRGNFPDRFSGHQFPNYSSELNVNALLLGDSALYLCASSPKWGAGNTGELFFGEGSRLTVL.